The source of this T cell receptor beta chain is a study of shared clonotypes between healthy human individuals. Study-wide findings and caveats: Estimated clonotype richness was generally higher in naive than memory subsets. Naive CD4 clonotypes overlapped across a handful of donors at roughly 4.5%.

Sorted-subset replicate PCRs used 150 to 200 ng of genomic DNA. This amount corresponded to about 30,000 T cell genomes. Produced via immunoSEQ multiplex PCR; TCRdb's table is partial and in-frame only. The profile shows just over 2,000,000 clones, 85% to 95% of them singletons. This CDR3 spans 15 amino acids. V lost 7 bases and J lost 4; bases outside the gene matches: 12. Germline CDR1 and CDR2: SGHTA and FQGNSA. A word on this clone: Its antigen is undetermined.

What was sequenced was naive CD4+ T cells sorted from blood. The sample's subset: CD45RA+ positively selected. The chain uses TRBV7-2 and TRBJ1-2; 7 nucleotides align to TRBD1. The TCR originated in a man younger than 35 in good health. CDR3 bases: TGTGCCAGCACCCGCGTAGGGGGCGGCAGCTATGGCTACACCTTC. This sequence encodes CASTRVGGGSYGYTF. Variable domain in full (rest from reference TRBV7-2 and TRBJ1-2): GAGVSQSPSNKVTEKGKDVELRCDPISGHTALYWYRQSLGQGLEFLIYFQGNSAPDKSGLPSDRFSAERTGGSVSTLTIQRTQQEDSAVYLCASTRVGGGSYGYTFGSGTRLTVV.